This TCR beta chain came from a study of beta chain features in type 1 diabetes. Germline CDR1 reads SGHDN; CDR2 reads FVKESK. V gave up 4 bases and J gave up 6 bases; unmatched junction bases: 12. There are 16 residues in the CDR3. Overall study results and limits: Type 1 diabetes patients showed a moderate but significant shortening of TCRB CDR3s in all four CD4+ subsets. Patients' naive, central memory and Treg TCRB repertoires seemed closer to one another than those of healthy donors.

This clone was seen more than once but under ten times. Its antigen is still unknown. Every sorted population was more than 95% pure. Reverse transcribing all isolated RNA meant expressed TCRB transcripts were sequenced. Here immunoSEQ multiplex PCR was the method, and the copy in TCRdb shows in-frame clones only, minus some. The table has about 340,000 clones, 13% seen once. The source of this sequence is a woman aged 18-29 years with type 1 diabetes. This rearrangement joins TRBV14 to TRBJ2-4; TRBD1 matches 7 bases. The specimen was naive CD4+ T cells from blood. The CDR3 DNA reads as TGTGCCAGCAGCCCAATCGTGGGTCGGACAGGAAACATTCAGTACTTC. Its protein product is CASSPIVGRTGNIQYF. Drawing the rest from reference TRBV14 and TRBJ2-4, the complete variable domain is EAGVTQFPSHSVIEKGQTVTLRCDPISGHDNLYWYRRVMGKEIKFLLHFVKESKQDESGMPNNRFLAERTGGTYSTLKVQPAELEDSGVYFCASSPIVGRTGNIQYFGAGTRLSVL.